Given below is one T cell receptor beta chain in context. Antigen: not known. The CDR3 contains 14 residues. The ends lost 4 bases at V and 11 bases at J; junction bases unmatched: 8. The germline V gene has CDR1 SGHRS and CDR2 YFSETQ. This record belongs to a study of T-cell memory formation after mild COVID-19. A single record per CDR3 protein comes from TCRdb applying MiXCR to the 5' RACE reads. The profile shows about 180,000 distinct CDR3 sequences, less than 20% of them singletons. Points from the study as a whole: Clones contracting across day 15 to 85 had a balanced CD4/CD8 profile; later expanding clones leaned CD4+. Pre-infection memory held some responding clones, suggesting pre-existing cross-reactive T cells responded.

The source material was PBMCs or a T cell subset sorted from them (not recorded which). This sequence joins TRBV5-1 and TRBJ1-6; 8 bases agree with TRBD1. The TCR sequence derives from a man aged 18 to 29 who had mild COVID-19 (a few samples of this study predate the infection). Cell type and time point are not known. The CDR3 here is CASSVQGARTPLHF. CDR3 DNA: TGCGCCAGCAGCGTCCAGGGGGCGCGGACACCCCTCCACTTT.